Listed below are T cell receptor beta chains from one sample, sequenced in a study of Graves' ophthalmopathy and Graves' hyperthyroidism. TCRdb reprocessed the multiplex PCR reads with MiXCR, giving one entry per CDR3 protein. The sample has 740,000 or so distinct CDR3 sequences; around 40% are singletons. Sequences were obtained from peripheral blood. These receptors all stem from an adult man with Graves' ophthalmopathy. The CDR3 runs from the conserved cysteine through the conserved F or W. Each record gives: V gene, D gene, clone size, J gene, CDR3 DNA, CDR3 protein. The D gene is left open where the match is weak. Clone size is not always given. Where it is, it says once, few, many or a class for expanded clones.

TRBV9,-,many,TRBJ1-5,TGTGCCAGCAGCGTAGGACCGGTTGGCAATCAGCCCCAGCATTTT,CASSVGPVGNQPQHF
TRBV9,-,few,TRBJ2-5,TGTGCCAGCAGCCAAGATACAGCTCAAGAGACCCAGTACTTC,CASSQDTAQETQYF
TRBV5-6,-,-,TRBJ2-7,TGTGCCAGCAGCTTTCCGGGACGGCGGGCCGGGGAGCAGTACTTC,CASSFPGRRAGEQYF
TRBV7-2,-,many,TRBJ1-3,TGTGCCAGCAGCTTAGGGGGGGAAAGTCGAAACACCATATATTTT,CASSLGGESRNTIYF
TRBV6-1,-,-,TRBJ2-5,TGTGTCAGCAGTGATCAGGGTCTGAAAGAGACCCAGTACTTC,CVSSDQGLKETQYF
TRBV10-2,-,-,TRBJ2-7,TGCGCCAGCGGGAGCGCTTCGGGAAACGACGAGCAGTACTTC,CASGSASGNDEQYF
TRBV20-1,TRBD2,few,TRBJ2-7,TGCAGTGCTAGAGGCGGACTAGCGGACTCCTACGAGCAGTACTTC,CSARGGLADSYEQYF
TRBV4-3,-,-,TRBJ2-7,TGCGCCAGCAGCCAAGATAGGGGACACATAGGCTACGAGCAGTACTTC,CASSQDRGHIGYEQYF
TRBV24-1,-,many,TRBJ1-5,TGTGCCAGCAGTTACCTCGGTTATCAGCCCCAGCATTTT,CASSYLGYQPQHF
TRBV2,TRBD2,-,TRBJ2-7,TGTGCCAGCAGTTCGACTAGCGGGGTCGACGAGCAGTACTTC,CASSSTSGVDEQYF
TRBV29-1,-,-,TRBJ2-7,TGCAGCGTTGCGAGGGGGGCGGCCTACGAGCAGTACTTC,CSVARGAAYEQYF
TRBV2,-,many,TRBJ1-5,TGTGCCAGCAGTGTGGAAGGGGCTCAGCCCCAGCATTTT,CASSVEGAQPQHF
TRBV7-8,-,few,TRBJ1-5,TGTGCCAGCAGCTTATCAGGGGTTAGCAATCAGCCCCAGCATTTT,CASSLSGVSNQPQHF
TRBV29-1,-,many,TRBJ2-5,TGCAGCGTATGGCAGACTGCCCAAGAGACCCAGTACTTC,CSVWQTAQETQYF
TRBV11-2,-,many,TRBJ2-5,TGTGCCAGCAGCTTAGCAGTAGGTCAAGAGACCCAGTACTTC,CASSLAVGQETQYF
TRBV10-3,TRBD1,many,TRBJ1-2,TGTGCCATCAGCTCGGGGCGGACAGGAGACTATGGCTACACCTTC,CAISSGRTGDYGYTF
TRBV29-1,TRBD1,-,TRBJ1-6,TGCAGCGTTTCGACAGGGGATTCACCCCTCCACTTT,CSVSTGDSPLHF
TRBV10-3,TRBD2,many,TRBJ2-7,TGTGCCATCAGGGGGACTAGCGGGAGGGCCTCCTACGAGCAGTACTTC,CAIRGTSGRASYEQYF
TRBV15,-,many,TRBJ2-5,TGTGCCACCAGCAGAGATCGGGGAGGTTGGGAGACCCAGTACTTC,CATSRDRGGWETQYF
TRBV5-8,-,few,TRBJ1-1,TGTGCCAGCAGCTTGGCCAGGGCGAACACTGAAGCTTTCTTT,CASSLARANTEAFF
TRBV19,-,many,TRBJ1-1,TGTGCCAGTAAGTTGCAGGGAGAGACTGAAGCTTTCTTT,CASKLQGETEAFF
TRBV13,-,-,TRBJ1-6,TGTGCCAGCAGCTTAGGAATGGACGTGCTTGCGCCCCTCCACTTT,CASSLGMDVLAPLHF
TRBV2,TRBD2,-,TRBJ2-5,TGTGCCAGCAGTTACTCGGGACTAGCTGCAAAGAAAGAGACCCAGTACTTC,CASSYSGLAAKKETQYF
TRBV7-2,TRBD2,few,TRBJ2-6,TGTGCCAGCAGCTTAGATCGGGTTCAGGGTAGCGGGAGATCTACTTTC,CASSLDRVQGSGRSTF
TRBV24-1,-,once,TRBJ1-5,TGTGCCAGCAGTCCCAAAGGACCCAATCAGCCCCAGCATTTT,CASSPKGPNQPQHF
TRBV10-3,-,many,TRBJ2-7,TGTGCCATCAGTGAGTCTGGACGGGTCAACTACGAGCAGTACTTC,CAISESGRVNYEQYF
TRBV29-1,-,-,TRBJ2-7,TGCAGCGCCACCCCCTCCCCCACCTACGAGCAGTACTTC,CSATPSPTYEQYF
TRBV12-3/TRBV12-4,-,many,TRBJ2-5,TGTGCCACGCGGAGGGGTCAAGAGACCCAGTACTTC,CATRRGQETQYF
TRBV29-1,TRBD1,-,TRBJ2-6,TGCAGCGCCCGGACAGGGTCGTCGTCTGAAGCTTTC,CSARTGSSSEAF
TRBV7-2,-,-,TRBJ2-5,TGTGCCAGCAGCTCAGCAGGGAATCAGCCCCAGTACTTC,CASSSAGNQPQYF
TRBV7-9,-,-,TRBJ1-6,TGTGCCAGTGCTGTTGTCGACGGTGAGTCACCCCTCCACTTT,CASAVVDGESPLHF
TRBV5-1,-,many,TRBJ1-1,TGCGCCAGCAGCTTGGGGGGGGGCTCGGACACTGAAGCTTTCTTT,CASSLGGGSDTEAFF